The 20 T cell receptor beta chains in this list originate from one sample, sequenced in a study of CD8+ T cells in alopecia areata (dated by TCRdb to between 2018 and 2020). Library creation used the immunoSEQ multiplex PCR assay. RNA was extracted from all samples and reverse transcribed into cDNA, which served as template for TCR sequencing. As stored in TCRdb, this immuneACCESS dataset retains in-frame rearrangements with V and J assigned. A fraction of the clones does not appear; measured against another copy, unresolved V genes explain less than half of the discrepancy, and the remainder lacks a known reason. For this sample, around 290,000 clones appear and none is a singleton. Of the sample, more than 0.95% is held by the ten largest clones. Pooled mouse cutaneous lymph node cells were stained for CD4, CD8alpha, NKG2D, NKG2ACE and other markers and were then sorted on a BD Influx. Sequenced: CD4+ T cells sorted from a lymph node. The receptors were sampled from a C3H/HeJ mouse with alopecia areata. The strain carries MHC haplotype H2-k.

Note on this clone: The gene symbols are mouse symbols. The CDR3 end lies 4 residues beyond the end of the read and is filled in from the germline J gene. The same CDR3 is also encoded by other DNA sequences in this sample. The chain is built from TRBV13-3 and TRBJ2-1, with D possibly being TRBD1 (6 bases). The CDR3 runs 14 residues. Trimming cost V 2 bases and J 4 bases, with 10 bases left between them. From germline, CDR1 is NNHDY and CDR2 SYVADS. The CDR3 reads CASSDGQIYAEQFF. CDR3 DNA, as far as it was read: TGTGCCAGCAGTGACGGACAGATTTATGCT.

On this clone itself: The genes and germline here are from mouse. The sequence runs out 4 residues before the end of the CDR3; the remainder is reconstructed from the germline J gene. Within the sample, other DNA sequences also encode this same CDR3. The rearrangement uses TRBV1 and TRBJ2-5, with TRBD2 identical over 9 bases. The CDR3 runs 14 residues. The V gene's germline CDR1 is NSQYPW and CDR2 LRSPGD (reference sequence). The covered CDR3 bases are TGCACCTGCAGTGCCCTGGGGGGGGAAGAC. It is translated as CTCSALGGED. The entire CDR3 sequence reads CTCSALGGEDTQYF.

This clone was recorded a few times. Mouse names are used for the genes. The read gets to within 4 residues of the CDR3 end, and the germline J gene fills in the rest. The chain employs TRBV19 and TRBJ2-5; 11 bases map to TRBD2. Trimming cost V 6 bases and J 3 bases; bases outside gene matches: 3. The CDR3 has 14 amino acids. Germline CDR1 FNHDT, CDR2 SITEND (reference sequence). Here the CDR3 reads CASIGTGGQDTQYF. CDR3 DNA (partial): TGTGCCAGCATCGGGACTGGGGGACAAGAC.

Note on this clone: Genes and germline come from the mouse. The same CDR3 also results from other DNA sequences found in this sample. CDR3 DNA (partial): TGTGCCAGCTCCCTGACAGGGGGGAGTGCAGAA. It translates to CASSLTGGSAE. The full CDR3 protein is CASSLTGGSAETLYF. V is TRBV12-1 and J is TRBJ2-3, with TRBD1 matching over 9 bases. The CDR3 end lies 4 residues beyond the end of the read and is filled in from the germline J gene. V shed 4 bases and J 0 bases; nucleotides not matched to a gene: 4. This CDR3 has 15 residues. Germline values: CDR1 SGHSN, CDR2 HYEKVE.

This clone was recorded a few times. Genes and germline are mouse. The read stops 4 residues short of the end of the CDR3; the missing end is completed from the germline J gene. The V call is TRBV13-2, the J call TRBJ2-7; tentatively, D is TRBD1 (6 bases). Germline V gene data show CDR1 as NNHNN and CDR2 as SYGAGS (reference sequence). The CDR3 covers 12 residues. The DNA read from the CDR3 is TGTGCCAGCGGTGGAACAGGGAAT. This codes for CASGGTGN. The full CDR3 protein is CASGGTGNEQYF.

This clone was found a few times. Germline and genes here are mouse. The read terminates 4 residues before the CDR3 end, so the remaining end is supplied by the germline J gene. Other DNA sequences from this sample encode an identical CDR3 as well. The V and J genes are TRBV31 and TRBJ1-2; 10 bases match TRBD1. V was pared by 0 bases and J by 4 bases, with 2 bases of the junction left unmatched. The CDR3 consists of 14 residues. The V gene's germline CDR1 is GKSSPN and CDR2 SITVG. CDR3 sequence: CAWSLRTGGSDYTF. The DNA read from the CDR3 is TGTGCCTGGAGTCTGAGGACAGGGGGCTCC.

This clone was seen a few times. The gene names given are mouse names. The read falls 4 residues short of the CDR3 end, and the missing part is taken from the germline J gene. The J gene is TRBJ2-4, the V gene TRBV31, with TRBD1 identical over 7 bases. Germline V gene sequence: CDR1 GKSSPN, CDR2 SITVG. The CDR3 loop spans 14 amino acids. V shed 1 base and J 0 bases; nucleotides not matched to a gene: 1. The CDR3 reads CAWSPGQSQNTLYF. The CDR3 bases that were read are TGTGCCTGGAGTCCGGGACAGAGTCAAAAC.

This clone was seen a handful of times. The genes and germline here are from mouse. The sequenced fragment ends 4 residues before the CDR3 boundary, so the rest is inferred from the germline J gene. The rearrangement links TRBV13-3 to TRBJ2-4, with 11 bases fitting TRBD1. V trimming: 4 bases; J trimming: 0 bases; junction bases outside the gene matches: 1. The CDR3 extends over 15 amino acids. Germline V gene sequence: CDR1 NNHDY, CDR2 SYVADS. Partial CDR3 DNA: TGTGCCAGCAGTTGGGACAGGGGGAGTCAAAAC. It translates to CASSWDRGSQN. The CDR3 reads in full as CASSWDRGSQNTLYF.

On this clone itself: Genes and germline are mouse. The read ends 4 residues shy of where the CDR3 ends; the end is completed using the germline J gene. V and J are TRBV17 and TRBJ2-7; the D is unclear. Germline V gives CDR1 MNHDT, CDR2 YYDKIL. The V gene lost 2 bases and the J gene lost 3 bases, with 11 bases spanning the gap. The CDR3 consists of 14 residues. CDR3: CASSRNLAGYEQYF. The covered CDR3 bases are TGTGCTAGCAGTAGAAATTTGGCTGGCTAT. The complete variable domain, with remaining parts taken from reference TRBV17 and TRBJ2-7, reads DTTVKQNPRYKLARVGKPVNLICSQTMNHDTMYWYQKKPNQAPKLLLFYYDKILNREADTFEKFQSSRPNNSFCSLYIGSAGLEYSAMYLCASSRNLAGYEQYFGPGTRLTVL.

Only a few counts were recorded for this clone. The gene names given are mouse names. The sequence runs out 4 residues before the end of the CDR3; the remainder is reconstructed from the germline J gene. The chain is built from TRBV17 and TRBJ2-1; D might be TRBD1 (6 bases). The CDR3 runs to 15 residues. CDR1 MNHDT and CDR2 YYDKIL come from the germline V gene. The V gene lost 3 bases and the J gene lost 2 bases, with 11 bases spanning the gap. CDR3 sequence: CASSSLPGDYAEQFF. Incomplete CDR3 DNA: TGTGCTAGCAGTAGTTTGCCAGGGGACTATGCT.

This clone was seen only a few times. The germline and genes are mouse ones. The observed sequence ends 3 residues before the CDR3 terminus, with the missing tail filled in from the germline J gene. The identical CDR3 is also encoded by other nucleotide sequences in the sample. The chain links TRBV19 to TRBJ1-6; TRBD1 matches 10 bases. TRBJ1-6 is identified as an open reading frame with a role that is uncertain. The ends lost 4 bases at V and 7 bases at J; junction bases unmatched: 2. Germline loops: CDR1 FNHDT, CDR2 SITEND (reference sequence). The CDR3 has 14 residues. The sequenced CDR3 bases are TGTGCCAGCAGTCTGGGACAGGGGAATTCGCCC. This codes for CASSLGQGNSP. The complete CDR3 sequence is CASSLGQGNSPLYF.

The sample holds many counts of this clone. Gene names are the mouse ones. The read ends 4 residues shy of where the CDR3 ends; the end is completed using the germline J gene. The rearrangement links TRBV14 to TRBJ2-5; possibly TRBD1 for D (5 bases). V was pared by 0 bases and J by 2 bases, with 7 bases between. The CDR3 runs 14 residues. Germline V gives CDR1 SGHDT, CDR2 FRDEAV. The CDR3 bases that were read are TGTGCCAGCAGTTTCTCAGGGAGCCAAGAC. Its translation: CASSFSGSQD. The whole CDR3 sequence is CASSFSGSQDTQYF.

This clone appeared a few times. Germline and genes here are mouse. The read is 4 residues too short to cover the CDR3 end, so that end is filled in from the germline J gene. This chain links TRBV13-1 with TRBJ2-2, with 9 bases aligning to TRBD1. This CDR3 has 15 amino acids. CDR1 NSHNY and CDR2 SYGAGN come from the germline V gene. V gave up 6 bases and J gave up 4 bases; unmatched junction bases: 7. The sequenced part of the CDR3 DNA is TGTGCCAGCACTCCGGGACAGGGTGCCACCGGG. Translation: CASTPGQGATG. The whole CDR3 is CASTPGQGATGQLYF.

This clone was counted ten times or more. The gene names here belong to mouse. The read halts 4 residues ahead of the CDR3 end, with the missing end drawn from the germline J gene. The same CDR3 also results from other DNA sequences found in this sample. The genes are TRBV1 and TRBJ2-1; D is possibly TRBD1 (6 bases). This CDR3 comprises 15 residues. Between the trimmed V and J ends, which lost 1 base and 1 base, there was a span of 8 bases. The germline gives CDR1 NSQYPW, CDR2 LRSPGD (reference sequence). CDR3 region: CTCSAGRGNYAEQFF. The sequenced part of the CDR3 DNA is TGCACCTGCAGTGCAGGCAGGGGAAACTATGCT.

In the case of this clone: Mouse germline and gene names are used. The sequence runs out 4 residues before the end of the CDR3; the remainder is reconstructed from the germline J gene. The V and J genes are TRBV17 and TRBJ2-3, with D perhaps TRBD1 (5 bases). With 6 bases removed from V and 0 bases from J, the gap between germline ends came to 10 bases. CDR3 length equals 14 residues. CDR1 is MNHDT, CDR2 YYDKIL, per germline. The CDR3 reads CASSRTSSAETLYF. The CDR3 DNA, read in part, is TGTGCTAGCAGCCGGACATCTAGTGCAGAA.

A remark on this clone: Germline and genes: mouse. CDR3 protein: CASGEDRGHSDYTF. The sequenced CDR3 bases are TGTGCCAGCGGTGAGGACAGGGGGCACTCC. The rearrangement uses TRBV13-2 and TRBJ1-2, with 11 bases fitting TRBD1. The read halts 4 residues ahead of the CDR3 end, with the missing end drawn from the germline J gene. CDR3 length equals 14 residues. Germline CDR1 and CDR2: NNHNN and SYGAGS (reference sequence). V lost 2 bases to trimming and J lost 3 bases; unmatched junction nucleotides: 0.

Only a few counts were recorded for this clone. The gene names here belong to mouse. The sequence runs out 4 residues before the end of the CDR3; the remainder is reconstructed from the germline J gene. Other nucleotide sequences in the sample specify the same CDR3. V is TRBV13-2 and J is TRBJ2-5; 10 bases align to TRBD2. The CDR3 loop spans 14 amino acids. Germline V gene sequence: CDR1 NNHNN, CDR2 SYGAGS (reference sequence). Incomplete CDR3 DNA: TGTGCCAGCGGGGCCGGGACTGGGGTCGAC. Amino acids: CASGAGTGVD. The whole CDR3 region reads CASGAGTGVDTQYF.

In its sample, this clone was seen a few times. Each gene name is a mouse one. With the read ending 4 residues before the CDR3 end, the germline J gene is used to fill in that end. The rearrangement joins TRBV13-3 to TRBJ2-5; a weak D match, TRBD1 (6 bases). Germline V gives CDR1 NNHDY, CDR2 SYVADS. The CDR3 runs to 13 residues. CDR3 region: CASTPGQKDTQYF. CDR3 DNA, as far as it was read: TGTGCCAGCACCCCGGGACAAAAAGAC.

As to this clone: Gene names follow the mouse nomenclature. The read stops 4 residues short of the end of the CDR3; the missing end is completed from the germline J gene. Distinct nucleotide sequences in the sample also encode this CDR3. The rearrangement uses TRBV13-1 and TRBJ2-2; D is possibly TRBD2 (6 bases). CDR3 length: 16 amino acids. The germline V gene encodes CDR1 NSHNY and CDR2 SYGAGN. Trimming left V 1 base short and J 0 bases short, with 10 bases between. The CDR3: CASSDLGGSNTGQLYF. The sequenced part of the CDR3 DNA is TGTGCCAGCAGTGATCTTGGGGGATCAAACACCGGG.

With regard to this clone: Any gene name here is a mouse gene name. The read ends 4 residues early relative to the CDR3; the germline J gene fills the gap. This rearrangement joins TRBV13-1 to TRBJ2-2, with a weak D call TRBD2 (6 bases). The CDR3 is made up of 15 amino acids. V dropped 2 bases and J dropped 3 bases, with 11 bases sitting between them. Germline V gives CDR1 NSHNY, CDR2 SYGAGN. CDR3 DNA (partial): TGTGCCAGCAGTGAGGCGGGGGGTTACACCGGG. Its translation is CASSEAGGYTG. The entire CDR3 reads CASSEAGGYTGQLYF.